The sequence of this TCR beta chain was determined in a study of cytomegalovirus exposure and HLA in healthy donors (dated by TCRdb to about 2017). About the investigation overall: An earlier analysis of more than 550 of the donors reported approximately 300 Gb of sequence data and around 120 million unique TCR beta sequences obtained from 180 million or so T cells. An early release that covered about 640 HLA-typed donors contained approximately 290 gigabases of sequencing data and tens of millions of unique TCR sequences. Of the approximately 400 genotyped donors, approximately 82% fell in the genetic ancestry cluster associated with self-reported Caucasian donors. The aim of the study was to test whether cataloging public T cell receptors could identify signatures of past pathogen exposure. The T cell repertoires of several hundred subjects were profiled by immunosequencing and related to cytomegalovirus serostatus. In addition to the first cohort of 666 subjects, a separate validation cohort of approximately 130 different subjects was used. To predict cytomegalovirus infection status, the study brought together high-throughput TCR immunosequencing, statistical association of individual TCRs with disease status, and machine learning. In a later analysis, previously published TCR beta repertoires from 666 donors were re-analyzed and high-resolution HLA genotyping was added so that TCR occurrence patterns could be studied. Rather than using new phenotypic data, the later analysis identified candidate immune exposures from TCR beta sequences and from how often those sequences occurred across donors. To decide whether each TCR beta V gene segment behaved as functional or pseudogenic, an earlier analysis of approximately 620 of the donors relied on high-throughput TCR beta sequencing. Donor age, sex, ethnicity and CMV serostatus were compiled alongside the repertoire data. A later genetic analysis took genome-wide SNP genotypes for about 55% of the 666 donors and used that subset as a discovery cohort. All discovery cohort repertoires had been generated using a single sequencing platform. HLA typing covered class I and class II loci at four-digit resolution. Typing coverage differed by locus: A, B, C, DRB1 and DQB1 were typed in about 629-640 donors, DQA1 in about 500, DPA1 in 600 to 610, and DPB1 in about 450. Roughly 5 DR-DQ haplotypes were handled as single units for association and clustering, since linkage in the cohort was strong. Across 300 to 500 genotyped donors of the cohort, an average of 235,054 unique TCR beta nucleotide sequences per donor were sequenced, and 15% to 20% of those sequences were non-productive.

A remark on this clone: What antigen it recognizes has not been identified. Base qualities are not provided; no much larger clone lies one nucleotide away.

What the research found in general, with its limitations: According to a later analysis, parvovirus B19, influenza, CMV and Epstein-Barr virus appeared linked to several top co-occurrence clusters. This cohort had only TCR beta chains sequenced, and the lack of alpha or paired-chain data limited which features could be detected. CMV serostatus was the only immune exposure information available for the cohort. In vitro tests confirmed that three of the cytomegalovirus-associated TCR beta chains recognize cytomegalovirus antigens. When HLA alleles, especially DR and DQ, strongly co-occurred, TCR associations were difficult to assign to individual alleles. V-gene and J-gene trimming of TCR beta chains was associated with a missense DCLRE1C variant in a later genetic analysis, and the association was replicated in an independent cohort. In a later genetic analysis, fewer N-insertions in productive TCRs were reported among donors in an Asian-associated ancestry cluster than the approximately 710-donor mean. A further reported finding was that TCR beta sequences accurately predicted the HLA-A and HLA-B alleles for most subjects in the first cohort. Because counts were too low, about 18 rarely observed V segments, including chromosome 9 orphons, were left out of the earlier analysis of several hundred of the donors. A later analysis associated 15,000 or so TCR beta sequences with specific HLA alleles at a false discovery rate of 0.05. The classifier was reported to diagnose cytomegalovirus status with high specificity and sensitivity in both the original and validation cohorts. Because some donors lacked HLA typing at each locus, the association tests relied only on the typed subset. Because the 87-base-pair reads could not distinguish some IMGT-functional V segments, including TRBV6-2 and TRBV6-3, those segments were excluded. In the study, some 160 TCR beta chains were listed as associated with cytomegalovirus. In a later analysis, the rate of TCR association differed among HLA loci, with DRB1 alleles having the most associated TCRs and HLA-C alleles having the fewest. According to a later analysis, most CMV-associated TCR beta chains appeared to be HLA-restricted, and the HLA associations seemed to be driven largely by CMV exposure. In a later analysis, HLA-associated TCR beta chains were found to be more clonally expanded and to have lower generation probabilities than equally common non-associated chains. Sequencing depth was assumed to be roughly uniform across donors in the presence/absence analyses, though that assumption may not hold. The authors suggested that the approach could potentially be extended to other disease states and immunological phenotypes. Most TCR sequences were seen in very few donors, while some public TCRs were found in many individuals. Linkage disequilibrium might explain the correlated functional status among segregating V segments, but an unknown experimental factor could not be ruled out. In an earlier analysis of 587 of the donors, most TCR beta V segments appeared in productive rearrangements about 87% or about 30% of the time, broadly matching IMGT annotations. A cluster of highly shared sequence variants was judged likely to represent a technical artifact of the sequencing pipeline.

Library construction relied on the immunoSEQ multiplex PCR assay. For the multiplex PCR, a mixture combining 60 forward primers for TCR Vbeta segments and 13 reverse primers for TCR Jbeta segments was used. The CDR3 region of rearranged TCR beta genes was amplified from genomic DNA with a multiplex PCR assay. Amplified TCR beta libraries were sequenced as 87-base-pair reads on the Illumina HiSeq System. The authors' analysis ran thus. Across the roughly 670 repertoires, a later analysis counted 60 million to 90 million unique TCR beta chains, roughly 11 million of which were shared by at least two donors. Raw reads were error-corrected and collapsed into unique sequences with a nearest-neighbor algorithm that merged closely related sequences to remove PCR and sequencing errors. To assign V, D and J gene segments, CDR3 sequences were aligned to IMGT reference sequences. For a sequence to be retained, at least a six-nucleotide match to both a V gene segment and a J gene segment was required. A rearrangement was called productive if the CDR3 had no stop codons and remained in frame with V and J, and every other rearrangement was called non-productive. CDR3 was defined according to IMGT convention as the region running from the second conserved V-encoded cysteine to the conserved J-encoded phenylalanine. The earlier analysis of roughly 590 of the donors excluded any sequence lacking an unambiguous match to a single V gene segment. An earlier analysis of several hundred of the donors called V segments functional above 56.7% productive rearrangements and segregating when the between-donor standard deviation exceeded 5%. To diagnose cytomegalovirus status from the catalog of TCR beta chain sequences, a statistical classification framework was built. In a later analysis, V and J genes were assigned by comparing TCR nucleotide sequences against IMGT/GENE-DB human TR gene sequences. In a later analysis, CDR3 sequences and most-parsimonious VDJ recombination scenarios were assigned using the TCRdist pipeline. A later analysis defined each TCR beta chain by its CDR3 amino acid sequence plus V-gene family, and excluded reads lacking a unique V-gene family. To address suspected cross-contamination and a sequencing artifact, a later analysis removed under 600 highly shared, low-generation-probability nucleotide sequences. In a later analysis, a clonal expansion index for each public chain was calculated from normalized within-repertoire ranks of inferred template counts. A later analysis computed generation probabilities with a VDJ recombination model fitted to out-of-frame rearrangements, and checked the results against IGoR. A later analysis scored TCR-TCR, TCR-HLA and TCR-CMV co-occurrence with hypergeometric tests, applying a repertoire-size bias correction to TCR pairs. False discovery rates were estimated in a later analysis by permuting HLA or CMV assignments 20 times. A later analysis grouped co-occurring TCRs with DBSCAN, adding TCRdist sequence similarity when clustering within HLA-allele-positive subsets. Repertoires with fewer than 30,000 or more than 120,000 public chains were left out of co-occurrence clustering, as were a handful of repertoires with anomalous nucleotide sharing. TCRdb stores this immuneACCESS table with in-frame sequences only. Part of the clones is absent; in the studies checked, under half of the shortfall reflects unresolved V genes, and no reason is known for the rest. D and trimming come from the DNA, and the V and J calls and clone size come from that table. In this sample the table shows approximately 81,000 clones, 74% of which occur a single time. Jointly, the top ten make up about 9% of the sample.

The germline V gene provides CDR1 SGHVS and CDR2 FQNEAQ. Trimming costs V 7 bases and J 0 bases, and their ends lie 13 bases apart. The CDR3 covers 15 residues, taking in both the cysteine and the phenylalanine. Here the CDR3 DNA is all that survives: 45 bases in frame from base 1. The cohort was made up of roughly 670 healthy bone marrow donors. Cohort members were all nominally healthy when sampled, although unrecorded immune exposures were likely present. The donor tested CMV seropositive and was one of the 289 seropositive cohort members. A peripheral blood sample was provided by each donor, and peripheral blood mononuclear cells were used for TCR beta sequencing. The Qiagen DNeasy Blood Extraction Kit was used to extract genomic DNA from the blood cell samples.

This sequence was found in a man in his forties or fifties in good health and CMV-seropositive. Sequencing was carried out using PBMCs. The chain joins TRBV7-8 to TRBJ1-5; TRBD1 is a weak D gene call, 6 bases matching. The DNA is as follows: TGTGCCAGCATCCCAGGGGCGGTTAGCAATCAGCCCCAGCATTTT. Its translation is CASIPGAVSNQPQHF.